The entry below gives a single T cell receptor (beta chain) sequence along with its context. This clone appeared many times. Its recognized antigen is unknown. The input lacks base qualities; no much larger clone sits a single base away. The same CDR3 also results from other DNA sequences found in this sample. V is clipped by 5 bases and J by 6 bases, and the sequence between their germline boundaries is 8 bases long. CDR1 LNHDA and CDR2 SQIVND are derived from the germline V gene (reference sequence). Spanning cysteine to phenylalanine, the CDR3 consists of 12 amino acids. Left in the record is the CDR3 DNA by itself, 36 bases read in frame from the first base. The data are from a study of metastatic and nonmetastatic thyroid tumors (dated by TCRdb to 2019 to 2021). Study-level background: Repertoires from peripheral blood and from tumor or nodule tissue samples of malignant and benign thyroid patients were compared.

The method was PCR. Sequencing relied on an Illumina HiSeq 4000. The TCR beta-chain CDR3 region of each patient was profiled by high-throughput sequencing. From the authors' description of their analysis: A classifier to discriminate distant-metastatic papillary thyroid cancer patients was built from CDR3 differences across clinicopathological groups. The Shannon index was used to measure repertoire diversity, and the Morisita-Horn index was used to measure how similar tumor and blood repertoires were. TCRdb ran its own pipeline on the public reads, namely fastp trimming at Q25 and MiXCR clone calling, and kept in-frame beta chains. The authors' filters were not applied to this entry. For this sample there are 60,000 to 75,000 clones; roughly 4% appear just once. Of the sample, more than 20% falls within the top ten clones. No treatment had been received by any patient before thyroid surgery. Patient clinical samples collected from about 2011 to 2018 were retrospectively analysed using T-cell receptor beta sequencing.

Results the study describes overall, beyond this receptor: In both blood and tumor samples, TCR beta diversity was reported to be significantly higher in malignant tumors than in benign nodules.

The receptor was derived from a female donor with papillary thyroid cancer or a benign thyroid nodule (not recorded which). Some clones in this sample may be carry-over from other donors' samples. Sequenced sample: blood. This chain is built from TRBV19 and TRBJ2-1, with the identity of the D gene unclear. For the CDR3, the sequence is CASSPRRNEQFF. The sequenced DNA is TGTGCCAGTAGTCCTCGACGCAATGAGCAGTTCTTC.